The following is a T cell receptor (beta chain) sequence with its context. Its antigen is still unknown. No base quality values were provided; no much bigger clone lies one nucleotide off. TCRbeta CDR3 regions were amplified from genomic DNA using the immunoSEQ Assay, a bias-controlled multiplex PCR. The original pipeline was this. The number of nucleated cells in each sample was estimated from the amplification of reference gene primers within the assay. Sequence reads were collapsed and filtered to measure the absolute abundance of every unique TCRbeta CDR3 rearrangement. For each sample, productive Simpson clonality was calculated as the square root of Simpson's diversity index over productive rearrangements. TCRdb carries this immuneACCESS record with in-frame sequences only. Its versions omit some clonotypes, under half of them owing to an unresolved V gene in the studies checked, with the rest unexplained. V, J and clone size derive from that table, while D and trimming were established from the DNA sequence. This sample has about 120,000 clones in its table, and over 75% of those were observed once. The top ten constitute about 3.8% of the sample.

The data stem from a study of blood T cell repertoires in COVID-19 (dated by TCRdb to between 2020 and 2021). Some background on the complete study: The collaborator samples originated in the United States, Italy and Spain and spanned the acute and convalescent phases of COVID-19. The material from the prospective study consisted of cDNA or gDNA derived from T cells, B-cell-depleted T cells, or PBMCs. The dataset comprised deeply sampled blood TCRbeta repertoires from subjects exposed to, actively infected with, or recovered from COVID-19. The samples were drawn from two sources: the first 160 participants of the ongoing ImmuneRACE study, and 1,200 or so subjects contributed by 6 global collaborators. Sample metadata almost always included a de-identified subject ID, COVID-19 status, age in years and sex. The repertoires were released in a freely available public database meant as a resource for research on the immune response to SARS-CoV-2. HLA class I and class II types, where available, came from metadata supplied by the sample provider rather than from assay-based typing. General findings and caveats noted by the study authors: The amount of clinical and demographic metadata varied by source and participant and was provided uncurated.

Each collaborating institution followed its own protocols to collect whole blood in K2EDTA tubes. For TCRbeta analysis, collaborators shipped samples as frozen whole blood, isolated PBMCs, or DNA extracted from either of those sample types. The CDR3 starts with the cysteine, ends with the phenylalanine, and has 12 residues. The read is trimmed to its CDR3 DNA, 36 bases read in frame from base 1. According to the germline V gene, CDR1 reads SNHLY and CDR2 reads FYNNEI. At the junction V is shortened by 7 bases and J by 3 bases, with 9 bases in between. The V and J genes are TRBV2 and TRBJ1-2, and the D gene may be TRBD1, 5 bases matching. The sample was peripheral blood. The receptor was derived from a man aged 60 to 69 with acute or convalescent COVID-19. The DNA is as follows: TGTGCCAGCACAGACAGCCACTATGGCTACACCTTC. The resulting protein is CASTDSHYGYTF.